The 23 T cell receptor beta chains listed next were all sequenced from one sample in a study of control samples from healthy donors and cancer patients. Produced via immunoSEQ multiplex PCR; TCRdb's table is partial and in-frame only. The sample lists some 130,000 clones; 80% to 95% were seen once. The source material was blood. These receptors all stem from a man aged 35 to 55 in good health.

V usage is TRBV7-2 and J usage is TRBJ2-5, with D possibly matching TRBD1 (5 bases). This CDR3 contains 14 residues. Trimming cost V 3 bases and J 2 bases, with 10 bases left between them. CDR1 is SGHTA and CDR2 is FQGNSA in the germline V gene. The CDR3 region is CASSFAAGQETQYF. CDR3 bases: TGTGCCAGCAGCTTTGCGGCAGGGCAAGAGACCCAGTACTTC.

V and J are TRBV9 and TRBJ2-7, with D perhaps assigned TRBD1 or TRBD2 (7 bases each). CDR3 length: 15 residues. In germline, CDR1 is SGDLS, CDR2 YYNGEE. V lost 2 bases, J lost 3 bases, and 15 bases lay in between. DNA for the CDR3: TGTGCCAGCAGCGTGGGAGGGGACAGCTTCTACGAGCAGTACTTC. This sequence encodes CASSVGGDSFYEQYF.

CDR3 protein: CAISERPAGNYTF. DNA of the CDR3: TGTGCCATCAGTGAGCGACCGGCAGGGAACTACACCTTC. The rearrangement joins TRBV10-3 to TRBJ1-2; a weak D match, TRBD1 (5 bases). Germline V lookup: CDR1 ENHRY, CDR2 SYGVKD. V lost 2 bases and J lost 10, with 14 bases in between. This CDR3 is built from 13 residues.

The chain combines TRBV29-1 with TRBJ2-3; D possibly corresponds to TRBD1 (6 bases). Trimming shortened V by 2 bases and J by 2 bases, and 11 bases separated the two germline ends. The CDR3 extends over 14 amino acids. The germline V gene has CDR1 SQVTM and CDR2 ANQGSEA. Written as DNA, the CDR3 is TGCAGCGTTGAACCGGGACAAGTCACAGATACGCAGTATTTT. Translated, it gives CSVEPGQVTDTQYF.

V gene TRBV7-8 combines with J gene TRBJ1-3; D call uncertain. Germline V gives CDR1 SGHVS, CDR2 FQNEAQ. The CDR3 has 15 amino acids. V was shortened by 1 base and J by 2 bases, with 9 bases between the two germline ends. The CDR3: CASSLVWSAGNTIYF. The CDR3, as DNA: TGTGCCAGCAGCTTAGTCTGGTCTGCTGGAAACACCATATATTTT. Drawing the rest from reference TRBV7-8 and TRBJ1-3, the complete variable domain is GAGVSQSPRYKVAKRGQDVALRCDPISGHVSLFWYQQALGQGPEFLTYFQNEAQLDKSGLPSDRFFAERPEGSVSTLKIQRTQQEDSAVYLCASSLVWSAGNTIYFGEGSWLTVV.

As to this clone: This sample includes further DNA sequences coding for the same CDR3. The chain couples TRBV9 to TRBJ2-5; D remains ambiguous. CDR1 and CDR2 (germline): SGDLS, YYNGEE. The CDR3 consists of 13 residues. The ends were cut back, 0 bases at V and 4 bases at J, with 7 bases in the middle. Written as DNA, the CDR3 is TGTGCCAGCAGCGTAGCTTTGGGAGAGACCCAGTACTTC. It translates to CASSVALGETQYF.

The chain has TRBV2 and TRBJ1-6; D gene unclear. Germline-derived CDR1 and CDR2 are SNHLY and FYNNEI. V dropped 6 bases and J dropped 2 bases, with 8 bases sitting between them. The CDR3 loop spans 14 amino acids. CDR3 in amino acids: CASRGQTYNSPLHF. The DNA for the CDR3 is TGTGCCAGCAGAGGCCAGACCTATAATTCACCCCTCCACTTT. Looking up the rest from reference TRBV2 and TRBJ1-6 gives the full variable domain: EPEVTQTPSHQVTQMGQEVILRCVPISNHLYFYWYRQILGQKVEFLVSFYNNEISEKSEIFDDQFSVERPDGSNFTLKIRSTKLEDSAMYFCASRGQTYNSPLHFGNGTRLTVT.

The chain links TRBV2 to TRBJ2-5, with 11 bases matching TRBD2. This CDR3 is 14 amino acids long. The germline gives CDR1 SNHLY, CDR2 FYNNEI. V was clipped by 3 bases and J by 8 bases; unmatched bases: 5. The CDR3: CASSDASGGLTQYF. The CDR3 DNA reads TGTGCCAGCAGTGACGCTAGCGGGGGGCTAACCCAGTACTTC.

V usage is TRBV2 and J usage is TRBJ2-7; 13 bases match TRBD2. The germline gives CDR1 SNHLY, CDR2 FYNNEI. J lost 4 bases, V lost 6 bases, and 3 bases had no gene match. This CDR3 has 14 amino acids. The CDR3 protein is CASRRTSGGYEQYF. The CDR3, as DNA: TGTGCCAGCAGGCGGACTAGCGGGGGTTACGAGCAGTACTTC.

V usage is TRBV25-1 and J usage is TRBJ1-2; D remains unclear. Trimming left V 4 bases short and J 6 bases short, with 12 bases between. Germline values: CDR1 MGHDK, CDR2 SYGVNS. CDR3 length equals 13 residues. In DNA form, the CDR3 reads TGTGCCAGCAGTGCGGCGAACCTGAATGGCTACACCTTC. Residues: CASSAANLNGYTF.

The chain is built from TRBV5-1 and TRBJ1-1; 10 bases are a match to TRBD1. Germline assignment: CDR1 SGHRS and CDR2 YFSETQ. After removal of 6 bases from V and 5 bases from J, the junction contained 10 bases not matched to a gene. The CDR3 consists of 15 residues. CDR3: CASTESGQGGTEAFF. CDR3 coding DNA: TGCGCCAGCACGGAATCTGGACAGGGGGGGACTGAAGCTTTCTTT.

This chain uses TRBV30 with TRBJ1-2; D unclear. Trimming pared 2 bases from V and 2 bases from J, leaving 21 bases between. This CDR3 contains 17 residues. Germline CDR1 and CDR2: GTSNPN and SVGIG (reference sequence). CDR3 protein: CAWSRMIPGPRNYGYTF. In DNA form, the CDR3 reads TGTGCCTGGAGTAGAATGATTCCGGGCCCCAGGAACTATGGCTACACCTTC.

This rearrangement joins TRBV7-8 to TRBJ1-2, with 8 bases fitting TRBD1. V lost 4 bases and J lost 4; bases outside the gene matches: 14. Germline lookup yields CDR1 SGHVS and CDR2 FQNEAQ. CDR3 size: 17 residues. The CDR3 loop reads CASSSRTDRARIYGYTF. CDR3 coding DNA: TGTGCCAGCAGCTCGAGGACGGACAGGGCGAGGATCTATGGCTACACCTTC.

The rearrangement links TRBV29-1 to TRBJ1-1; D is undetermined. Deletions cut 6 bases from V and 6 bases from J, with 11 bases between. The CDR3 sequence is 11 residues long. Per germline, CDR1 SQVTM and CDR2 ANQGSEA. This chain's CDR3 is CSVLFRAEAFF. CDR3 in DNA: TGCAGCGTATTATTCCGGGCTGAAGCTTTCTTT.

The chain uses TRBV19 and TRBJ1-2; 10 bases map to TRBD1. This CDR3 spans 15 amino acids. Germline V gene sequence: CDR1 LNHDA, CDR2 SQIVND (reference sequence). The V and J ends lost 3 bases and 4 bases, in that order; junction bases with no gene match: 5. The CDR3 loop is CASSILDRGIYGYTF. CDR3 nucleotide sequence: TGTGCCAGTAGTATTTTGGACAGGGGGATCTATGGCTACACCTTC.

The chain has TRBV9 and TRBJ1-5; 7 bases map to TRBD1. Germline CDR1 and CDR2: SGDLS and YYNGEE. The CDR3 is made up of 14 amino acids. Losses at the gene ends were 3 bases for V and 5 bases for J; bases not matched to a gene: 5. The CDR3 DNA reads as TGTGCCAGCAGCGGCGGGACAGCGGATCAGCCCCAGCATTTT. The encoded protein is CASSGGTADQPQHF.

The V and J genes are TRBV28 and TRBJ2-1; tentatively, D is TRBD1 (6 bases). The CDR3 is made up of 16 amino acids. Per the germline V gene, CDR1 is MDHEN and CDR2 is SYDVKM. Trimming took 2 bases from V and 2 from J, leaving 13 bases between them. CDR3 nucleotide sequence: TGTGCCAGCAGTTTAGGGTCGGACAGTCCCTACAATGAGCAGTTCTTC. Protein: CASSLGSDSPYNEQFF.

V gene TRBV9 combines with J gene TRBJ1-1, with unresolved D. Germline V gene sequence: CDR1 SGDLS, CDR2 YYNGEE. V lost 3 bases to trimming and J lost 1 base, with 10 bases between them. This CDR3 region has 14 residues. The CDR3 protein is CASSGSSKNTEAFF. In DNA, the CDR3 is TGTGCCAGCAGCGGAAGTTCGAAGAACACTGAAGCTTTCTTT.

The gene calls are TRBV13 and TRBJ2-4, with D perhaps matching TRBD1 (5 bases). V lost 1 base, J lost 0 bases, and 16 bases lay in between. The CDR3 sequence is 18 residues long. The germline V gene encodes CDR1 PRHDT and CDR2 FYEKMQ (reference sequence). In DNA, the CDR3 is TGTGCCAGCAGCTTAGTGGTCCAGGACAATGTAGCCAAAAACATTCAGTACTTC. Its translation: CASSLVVQDNVAKNIQYF.

The chain uses TRBV28 and TRBJ1-1; 7 bases fit TRBD1. The CDR3 is 14 residues long. Germline CDR1 MDHEN, CDR2 SYDVKM. The junction had 4 bases not matched to a gene; V was cut back by 6 bases and J by 0 bases. Here the CDR3 reads CASRRGRVNTEAFF. CDR3 DNA sequence: TGTGCCAGCAGGAGGGGGCGGGTGAACACTGAAGCTTTCTTT.

The chain employs TRBV11-2 and TRBJ2-3; possibly TRBD2 for D (6 bases). The length of the CDR3 is 19 residues. The germline V gene has CDR1 SGHAT and CDR2 FQNNGV. Trimming removed 2 bases from V and 3 bases from J, with 24 bases in between. CDR3 nucleotide sequence: TGTGCCAGCAGCTTAATTGCGGCTGGGGGGACCCGGCCGACAGATACGCAGTATTTT. Protein product: CASSLIAAGGTRPTDTQYF. The whole variable domain, filled in from reference TRBV11-2 and TRBJ2-3, reads EAGVAQSPRYKIIEKRQSVAFWCNPISGHATLYWYQQILGQGPKLLIQFQNNGVVDDSQLPKDRFSAERLKGVDSTLKIQPAKLEDSAVYLCASSLIAAGGTRPTDTQYFGPGTRLTVL.

This clone was observed a handful of times. One end of the junction fails to match germline, which may point to a read error. CDR3 region: CASIETGVRETQYF. The DNA for the CDR3 is TGTGCCAGCATTGAAACAGGGGTTCGAGAGACCCAGTACTTC. V gene TRBV6-1 combines with J gene TRBJ2-5; 7 nucleotides align to TRBD1. Germline loops: CDR1 MNHNS, CDR2 SASEGT. The CDR3 has 14 amino acids.

Turning to this clone: The same CDR3 arises from other DNA sequences in this sample as well. The gene calls are TRBV12-3 or TRBV12-4 and TRBJ1-3; D is unclear. This CDR3 contains 12 residues. The V end was cut by 1 base, the J end by 4 bases, with 2 bases between. In DNA, the CDR3 is TGTGCCAGCAGTTTAGGGGGAAACACCATATATTTT. Translation: CASSLGGNTIYF.